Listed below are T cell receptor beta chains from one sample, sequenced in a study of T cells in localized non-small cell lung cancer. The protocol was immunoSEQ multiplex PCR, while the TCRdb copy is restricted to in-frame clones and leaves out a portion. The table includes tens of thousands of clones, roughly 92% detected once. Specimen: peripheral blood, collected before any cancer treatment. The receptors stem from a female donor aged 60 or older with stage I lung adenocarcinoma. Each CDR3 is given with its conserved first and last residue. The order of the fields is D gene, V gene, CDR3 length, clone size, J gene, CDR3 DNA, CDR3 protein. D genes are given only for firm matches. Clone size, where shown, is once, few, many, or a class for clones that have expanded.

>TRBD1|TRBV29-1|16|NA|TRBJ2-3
TGCAGCGTTGAAGGTCGACAGGGGGTTGGGACAGATACGCAGTATTTT
CSVEGRQGVGTDTQYF
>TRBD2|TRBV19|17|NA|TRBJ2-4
TGTGCTACCGCGACTAGCGGGGGGGCGGAAGCCAAAAACATTCAGTACTTC
CATATSGGAEAKNIQYF
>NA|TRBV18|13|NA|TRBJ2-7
TGTGCCAGCTCAGAGGGGGAATCCTACGAGCAGTACTTC
CASSEGESYEQYF
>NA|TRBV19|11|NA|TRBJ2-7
TGTGCCAGTAGTATCGGGGGCGAGCAGTACTTC
CASSIGGEQYF
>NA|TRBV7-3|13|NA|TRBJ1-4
TGTGCCAGCAGCTTAACGTTAGGAGAAAAACTGTTTTTT
CASSLTLGEKLFF
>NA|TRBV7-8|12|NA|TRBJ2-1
TGTGCCAGCAGCTCCGAGTACAATGAGCAGTTCTTC
CASSSEYNEQFF
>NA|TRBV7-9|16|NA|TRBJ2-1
TGTGCCAGCAGTCGAATAGGGGGGAGTTCCCACAATGAGCAGTTCTTC
CASSRIGGSSHNEQFF
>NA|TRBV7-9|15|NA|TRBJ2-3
TGTGCCAGCAGCTTAGACAGGGTTGGCACAGATACGCAGTATTTT
CASSLDRVGTDTQYF
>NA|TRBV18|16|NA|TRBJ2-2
TGTGCCAGCTCCCCCACCCGAGGGCTGAACACCGGGGAGCTGTTTTTT
CASSPTRGLNTGELFF
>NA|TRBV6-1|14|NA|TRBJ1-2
TGTGCCAGCAGTGAGACCCTCCAAAACTATGGCTACACCTTC
CASSETLQNYGYTF
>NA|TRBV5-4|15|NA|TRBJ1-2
TGTGCCAGCAGCTGGTATGGGGGGGGAGACTATGGCTACACCTTC
CASSWYGGGDYGYTF
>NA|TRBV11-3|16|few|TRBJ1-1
TGTGCCAGCAGCTTAGCGTCATGGGTGTGGGGCACTGAAGCTTTCTTT
CASSLASWVWGTEAFF
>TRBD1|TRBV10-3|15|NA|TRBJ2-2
TGTGCCATCAGTGAAAGGGGGCTTGAGACCGGGGAGCTGTTTTTT
CAISERGLETGELFF
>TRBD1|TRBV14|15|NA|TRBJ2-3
TGTGCCAGCAGCCCCGGGACAGTTAGTTCCTATACGCAGTATTTT
CASSPGTVSSYTQYF
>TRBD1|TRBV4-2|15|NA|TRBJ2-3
TGTGCCAGCAGCCCGCCGGGACAGGGACTTGATACGCAGTATTTT
CASSPPGQGLDTQYF
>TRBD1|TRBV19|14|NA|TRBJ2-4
TGTGCCAGTACCCCGGACAGGGGCCAAAACATTCAGTACTTC
CASTPDRGQNIQYF
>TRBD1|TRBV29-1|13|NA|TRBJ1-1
TGCAGCGTAGACAGGACAGGGCCCACTGAAGCTTTCTTT
CSVDRTGPTEAFF
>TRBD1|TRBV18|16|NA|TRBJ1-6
TGTGCCAGCTCACCTTTGGGACAGACCTATAATTCACCCCTCCACTTT
CASSPLGQTYNSPLHF
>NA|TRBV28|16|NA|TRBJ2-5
TGTGCCAGCAGTTTAGGGGGCAGCGCCTGGGAAGAGACCCAGTACTTC
CASSLGGSAWEETQYF
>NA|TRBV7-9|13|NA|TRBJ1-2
TGTGCCAGCAGCGGCGGGGGTTCCTATGGCTACACCTTC
CASSGGGSYGYTF
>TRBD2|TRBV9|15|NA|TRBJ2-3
TGTGCCAGCAGCTTTAGCGGGGGGTACACAGATACGCAGTATTTT
CASSFSGGYTDTQYF
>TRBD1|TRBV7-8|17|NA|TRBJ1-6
TGTGCCAGCAGCTTATTACCAGGGGGCCTCGGGGGATCACCCCTCCACTTT
CASSLLPGGLGGSPLHF
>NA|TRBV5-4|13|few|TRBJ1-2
TGTGCCAGCAGCTTGGAGGGCCAGACGAGCTACACCTTC
CASSLEGQTSYTF